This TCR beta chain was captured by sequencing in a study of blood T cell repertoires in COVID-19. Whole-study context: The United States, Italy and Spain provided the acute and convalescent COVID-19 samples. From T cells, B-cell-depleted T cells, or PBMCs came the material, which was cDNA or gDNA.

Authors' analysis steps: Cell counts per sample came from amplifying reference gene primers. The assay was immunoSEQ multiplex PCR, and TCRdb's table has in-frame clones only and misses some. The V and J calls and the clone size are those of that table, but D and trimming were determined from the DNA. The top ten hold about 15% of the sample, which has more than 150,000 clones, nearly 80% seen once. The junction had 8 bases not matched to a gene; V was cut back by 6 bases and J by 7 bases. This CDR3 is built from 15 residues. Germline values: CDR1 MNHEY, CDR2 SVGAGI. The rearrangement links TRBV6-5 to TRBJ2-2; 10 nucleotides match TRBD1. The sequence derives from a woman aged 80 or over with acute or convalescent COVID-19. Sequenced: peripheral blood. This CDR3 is CASRTDRGLNGELFF. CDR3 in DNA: TGTGCCAGCAGAACAGACAGGGGGCTTAACGGGGAGCTGTTTTTT.